These 5 T cell receptor beta chains were sequenced from one sample in a study of blood T cell repertoires in COVID-19. Libraries were prepared by immunoSEQ multiplex PCR; TCRdb keeps only in-frame clonotypes and omits some of them. The sample shows about 250,000 clones, about 83% of them seen only once. Sequencing used peripheral blood. The receptor source for this set is a man aged 40-49 years with active or convalescent COVID-19.

This clone has a single count. This chain uses TRBV4-3 with TRBJ2-1, with D possibly being TRBD1 (5 bases). CDR1 LGHNA and CDR2 YSLEER come from the germline V gene. The CDR3 extends over 15 amino acids. Trimming shortened V by 1 base and J by 6 bases, and 13 bases separated the two germline ends. For the CDR3, the DNA is TGCGCCAGCAGCCAAGGGATCACAGGAACCAATGAGCAGTTCTTC. Residues: CASSQGITGTNEQFF.

V is TRBV7-3 and J is TRBJ1-1, with TRBD1 identical over 9 bases. The CDR3 is 15 amino acids. CDR1 SGHTA and CDR2 FQGTGA come from the germline V gene. The ends lost 2 bases at V and 3 bases at J; junction bases unmatched: 4. The CDR3 here is CASSLWDREDTEAFF. The CDR3 nucleotides read TGTGCCAGCAGCTTATGGGACAGGGAGGACACTGAAGCTTTCTTT.

The chain combines TRBV30 with TRBJ1-2; TRBD1 is a possible D gene (5 bases). The CDR3 covers 15 residues. Germline values: CDR1 GTSNPN, CDR2 SVGIG (reference sequence). V lost 2 bases and J lost 2, with 15 bases in between. As DNA, the CDR3 is TGTGCCTGGAGTAGTCTAGGGGAACTCAACTATGGCTACACCTTC. Its translation: CAWSSLGELNYGYTF.

This clone is a singleton in its sample. CDR3 coding DNA: TGTGCCACCGCGGGTGACGGAGCCTCCGAGCAGTACTTC. It yields the protein CATAGDGASEQYF. The chain uses TRBV19 and TRBJ2-7, with D tentatively TRBD2 (5 bases). Germline-derived CDR1 and CDR2 are LNHDA and SQIVND (reference sequence). Trimming removed 10 bases from V and 6 bases from J, with 19 bases in between. The CDR3 loop spans 13 amino acids.

This chain links TRBV3-1 (or the pseudogene TRBV3-2) with TRBJ2-7, with 7 bases fitting TRBD1. Germline V gene lookup returns CDR1 LGHDT and CDR2 YNNKEL (reference sequence). The CDR3 loop spans 14 amino acids. V lost 3 bases, J lost 5 bases, and 7 bases stayed unmatched. The CDR3 region has the DNA TGTGCCAGCAGCCAGCGCAGGGGGACCAACGAGCAGTACTTC. Amino acid sequence: CASSQRRGTNEQYF.